This T cell receptor (beta chain) was obtained from a study of blood T cell repertoires in COVID-19. Study details: Whether acute or convalescent, the COVID-19 samples came from the United States, Italy and Spain. PBMCs, B-cell-depleted T cells, or T cells were the source of the cDNA or gDNA that made up the material.

This CDR3 contains 14 residues. V gave up 2 bases and J gave up 5 bases, with 11 bases separating them. Germline values: CDR1 SGHTA, CDR2 FQGNSA. Per the study methods: Amplification with reference gene primers provided the estimates of nucleated cell counts. Data came from immunoSEQ multiplex PCR; TCRdb stores just in-frame clones and leaves some out. V, J and clone size are those of that table, while D and trimming were read from the DNA. The table shows 95,000 to 100,000 clones, with less than 85% occurring only once. The V call is TRBV7-2, the J call TRBJ2-3; tentatively, D is TRBD1 (6 bases). The source of this sequence is a woman older than 75 with active or convalescent COVID-19. The sequencing input was peripheral blood. The CDR3, as DNA: TGTGCCAGCAGCTTACTGTCAGGGGTAGATACGCAGTATTTT. Its protein product is CASSLLSGVDTQYF.